This TCR beta chain was found in a study of T-cell memory formation after mild COVID-19. CDR1 and CDR2 (germline): DFQATT, SNEGSKA (reference sequence). CDR3 length: 16 amino acids. V lost 8 bases and J lost 2, with 24 bases in between. Findings of the study overall: Clones that contracted from day 15 to 85 had balanced CD4/CD8; later expanders were CD4+ biased.

The count of this clonotype is one. What it recognizes is unknown. MiXCR was run by TCRdb on the 5' RACE reads, yielding one entry per CDR3 protein. The repertoire holds under 400,000 distinct CDR3 sequences, roughly 20% seen once, with 12% in the top ten. The sequence was collected from an adult woman who had mild COVID-19 (a few samples of this study predate the infection). Cell type and time point are not known. The V call is TRBV20-1, the J call TRBJ1-2, with D unclear. Sequences were obtained from PBMCs or a T cell subset sorted from them (not recorded which). Written as DNA, the CDR3 is TGCAGTACCCTCTCGGTCGGATTTGTACCAAACTATGGCTACACCTTC. It yields the protein CSTLSVGFVPNYGYTF.